This T cell receptor (beta chain) derives from a study of T cells in women clearing cervical HPV infection. Study background: Case blood drawn at lesion detection; control blood after infection cleared. Cases' blood sampling followed lesion detection by median approximately 150 days (90 to 200). Points from the study as a whole: Controls had more TRBV6-7 (about 0.16%) than cases (roughly 0.11%).

Cervical HPV DNA detected by MY09/MY11 PCR, typed by dot-blot. TCRdb's copy holds only in-frame clones and misses some; the assay was immunoSEQ multiplex PCR. Its clone listing holds tens of thousands of clones. This CDR3 is built from 13 residues. Between the trimmed V and J ends, which lost 3 bases and 8 bases, there was a span of 14 bases. Germline loops: CDR1 SQVTM, CDR2 ANQGSEA. Regarding this clone: The antigen remains undetermined. Coverage ceases 3 residues before the CDR3 finishes, and the germline J gene fills in the end.

Sequencing was carried out using blood buffy coat. This receptor was obtained from a woman between 18 and 75 years old with a cervical HPV16 infection that either progressed to CIN3+ or cleared (not recorded which). V is TRBV29-1 and J is TRBJ2-1; D is perhaps TRBD1 (5 bases). CDR3 DNA, as far as it was read: TGCAGCGTTGAGGGGCAGAAAGGCCATGAG. Translation: CSVEGQKGHE. In full, the CDR3 reads CSVEGQKGHEQFF.